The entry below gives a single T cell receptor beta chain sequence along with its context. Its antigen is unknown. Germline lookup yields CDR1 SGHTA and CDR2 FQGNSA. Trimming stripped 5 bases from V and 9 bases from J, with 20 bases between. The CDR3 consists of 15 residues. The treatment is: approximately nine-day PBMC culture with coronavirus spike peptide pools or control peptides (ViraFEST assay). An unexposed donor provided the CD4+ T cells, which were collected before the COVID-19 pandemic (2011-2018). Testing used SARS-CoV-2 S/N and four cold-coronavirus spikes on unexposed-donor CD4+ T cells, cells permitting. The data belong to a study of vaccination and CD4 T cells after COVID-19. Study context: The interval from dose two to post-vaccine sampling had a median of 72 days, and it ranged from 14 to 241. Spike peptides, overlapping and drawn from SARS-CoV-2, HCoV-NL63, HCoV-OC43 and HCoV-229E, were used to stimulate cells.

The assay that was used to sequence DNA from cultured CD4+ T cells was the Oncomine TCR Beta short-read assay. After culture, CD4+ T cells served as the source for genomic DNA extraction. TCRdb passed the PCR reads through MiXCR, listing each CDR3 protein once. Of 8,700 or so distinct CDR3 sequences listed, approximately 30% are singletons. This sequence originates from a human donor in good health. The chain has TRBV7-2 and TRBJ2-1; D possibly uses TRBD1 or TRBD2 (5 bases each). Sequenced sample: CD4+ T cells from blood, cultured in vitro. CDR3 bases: TGTGCCAGCAGCCTAACGGGACCCTCCTTGGGTGAGCAGTTCTTC. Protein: CASSLTGPSLGEQFF.